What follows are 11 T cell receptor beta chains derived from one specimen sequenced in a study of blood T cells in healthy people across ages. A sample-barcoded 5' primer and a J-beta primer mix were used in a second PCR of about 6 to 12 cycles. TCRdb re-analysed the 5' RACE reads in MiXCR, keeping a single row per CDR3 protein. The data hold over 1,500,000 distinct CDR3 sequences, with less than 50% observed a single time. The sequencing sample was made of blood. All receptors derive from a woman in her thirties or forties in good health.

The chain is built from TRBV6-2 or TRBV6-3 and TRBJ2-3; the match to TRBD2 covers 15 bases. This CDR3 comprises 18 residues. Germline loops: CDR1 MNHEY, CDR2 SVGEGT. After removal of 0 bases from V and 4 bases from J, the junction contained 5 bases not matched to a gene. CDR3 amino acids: CASSYSSWTSGGADTQYF. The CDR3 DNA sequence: TGTGCCAGCAGTTACTCCTCATGGACTAGCGGGGGGGCAGATACGCAGTATTTT.

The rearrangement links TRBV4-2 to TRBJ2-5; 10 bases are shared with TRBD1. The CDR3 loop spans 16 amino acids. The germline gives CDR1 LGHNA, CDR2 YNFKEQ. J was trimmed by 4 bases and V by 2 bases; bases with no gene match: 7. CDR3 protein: CASSQKTGGMRETQYF. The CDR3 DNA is TGTGCCAGCAGCCAAAAGACAGGGGGCATGCGAGAGACCCAGTACTTC.

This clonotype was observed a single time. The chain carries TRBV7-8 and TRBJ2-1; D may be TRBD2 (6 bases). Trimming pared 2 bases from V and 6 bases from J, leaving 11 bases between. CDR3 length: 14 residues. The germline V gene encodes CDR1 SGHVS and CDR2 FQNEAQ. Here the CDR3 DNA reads TGTGCCAGCAGCTTAAGGCTAGCGATCAATGAGCAGTTCTTC. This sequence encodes CASSLRLAINEQFF.

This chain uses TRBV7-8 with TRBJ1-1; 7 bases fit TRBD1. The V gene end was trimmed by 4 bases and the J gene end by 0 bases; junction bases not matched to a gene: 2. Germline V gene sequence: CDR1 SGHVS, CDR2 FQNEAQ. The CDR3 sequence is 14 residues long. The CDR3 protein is CASSWDSLNTEAFF. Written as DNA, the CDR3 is TGTGCCAGCAGCTGGGACAGTTTGAACACTGAAGCTTTCTTT. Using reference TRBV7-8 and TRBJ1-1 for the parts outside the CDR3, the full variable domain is GAGVSQSPRYKVAKRGQDVALRCDPISGHVSLFWYQQALGQGPEFLTYFQNEAQLDKSGLPSDRFFAERPEGSVSTLKIQRTQQEDSAVYLCASSWDSLNTEAFFGQGTRLTVV.

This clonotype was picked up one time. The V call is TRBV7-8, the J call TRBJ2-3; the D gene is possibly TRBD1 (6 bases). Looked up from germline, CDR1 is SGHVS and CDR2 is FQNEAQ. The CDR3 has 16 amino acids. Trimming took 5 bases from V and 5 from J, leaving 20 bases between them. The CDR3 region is CASSTGGQPRGDTQYF. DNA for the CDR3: TGTGCCAGCAGCACCGGAGGACAGCCAAGGGGAGATACGCAGTATTTT.

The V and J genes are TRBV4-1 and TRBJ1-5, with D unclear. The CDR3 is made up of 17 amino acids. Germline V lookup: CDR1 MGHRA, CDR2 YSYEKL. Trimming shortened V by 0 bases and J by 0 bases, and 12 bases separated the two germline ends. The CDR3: CASSQESQPFSNQPQHF. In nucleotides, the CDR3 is TGCGCCAGCAGCCAAGAAAGCCAGCCCTTTAGCAATCAGCCCCAGCATTTT.

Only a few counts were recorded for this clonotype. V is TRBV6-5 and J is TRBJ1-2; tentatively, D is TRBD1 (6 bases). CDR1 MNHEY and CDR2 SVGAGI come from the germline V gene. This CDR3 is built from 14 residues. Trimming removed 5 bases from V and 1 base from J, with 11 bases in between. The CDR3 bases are TGTGCCAGCAGTATAAGACAGGTTAACTATGGCTACACCTTC. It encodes CASSIRQVNYGYTF.

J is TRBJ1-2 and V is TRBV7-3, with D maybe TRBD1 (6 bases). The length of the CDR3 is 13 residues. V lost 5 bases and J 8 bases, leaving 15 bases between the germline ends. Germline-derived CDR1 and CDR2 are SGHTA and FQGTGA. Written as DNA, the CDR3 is TGTGCCAGCAGCAAAAGGGGGGGGGACGGCTACACCTTC. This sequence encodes CASSKRGGDGYTF.

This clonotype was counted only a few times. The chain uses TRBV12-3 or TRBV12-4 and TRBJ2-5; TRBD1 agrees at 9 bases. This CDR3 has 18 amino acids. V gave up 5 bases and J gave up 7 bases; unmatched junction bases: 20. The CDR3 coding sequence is TGTGCCAGCAGTACCGGGACAGGGACGGCGGGATCAAGAGGGACCCAGTACTTC. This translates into CASSTGTGTAGSRGTQYF.

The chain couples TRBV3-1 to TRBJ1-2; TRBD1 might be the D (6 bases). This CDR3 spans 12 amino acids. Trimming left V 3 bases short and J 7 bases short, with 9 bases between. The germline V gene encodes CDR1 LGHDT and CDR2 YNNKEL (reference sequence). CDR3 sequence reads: CASSQGAVGYTF. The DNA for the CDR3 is TGTGCCAGCAGCCAGGGGGCGGTTGGCTACACCTTC.

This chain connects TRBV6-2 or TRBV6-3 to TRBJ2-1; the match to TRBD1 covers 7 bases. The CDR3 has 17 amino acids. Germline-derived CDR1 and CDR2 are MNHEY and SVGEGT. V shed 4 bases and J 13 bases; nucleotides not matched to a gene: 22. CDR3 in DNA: TGTGCCAGCAGTTCCCGCCGGACAGGAGCCCATCAAGAGACCCAGTTCTTC. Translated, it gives CASSSRRTGAHQETQFF.